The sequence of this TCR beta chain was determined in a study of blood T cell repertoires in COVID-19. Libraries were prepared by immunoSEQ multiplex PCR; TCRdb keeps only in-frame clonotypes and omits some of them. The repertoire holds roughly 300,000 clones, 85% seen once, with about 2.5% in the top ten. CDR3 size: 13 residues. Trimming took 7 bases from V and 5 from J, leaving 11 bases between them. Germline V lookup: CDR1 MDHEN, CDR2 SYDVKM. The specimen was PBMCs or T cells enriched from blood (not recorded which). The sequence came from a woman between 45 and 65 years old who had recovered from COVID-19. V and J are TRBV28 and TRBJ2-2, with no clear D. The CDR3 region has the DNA TGTGCCAGCATCCGCGAAAGTACCGGGGAGCTGTTTTTT. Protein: CASIRESTGELFF.